The 21 T cell receptor beta chains given below trace back to one sample, sequenced in a study of human T cells and chemical hapten exposure (dated by TCRdb to 2020 to 2022). According to the study, the label for this sample's time point signals: patch test 2, 6 weeks after DPC sensitization. The treatment or condition tag for this specimen amounts to: therapeutic diphenylcyclopropenone sensitization with weekly scalp DPC. The method behind the library was RACE. Sequenced using a NextSeq 500. TCRdb handled the public reads itself, with Q25 trimming in fastp and clone calling in MiXCR, and kept productive beta chains. CDR3 protein duplicates are merged, each entry listing the most common genes and DNA. Recorded for this sample are about 350,000 distinct CDR3 sequences; nearly 6.5% of them occurred a single time. In total, the top ten clones hold about 5.6% of the sample. The specimen was whole blood, collected in connection with sensitization to the hapten diphenylcyclopropenone (DPC). These receptor sequences come from a young woman with alopecia areata. Some clones in this sample may be carry-over from other donors' samples.

This clonotype was seen ten or more times. The rearrangement joins TRBV7-9 to TRBJ1-5; 8 nucleotides match TRBD1. Trimming cost V 5 bases and J 6 bases; bases outside gene matches: 6. The CDR3 covers 14 residues. Germline-derived CDR1 and CDR2 are SEHNR and FQNEAQ (reference sequence). The CDR3 DNA reads as TGTGCCAGCAGCCCAGGACAGGGTGCTCAGCCCCAGCATTTT. This codes for CASSPGQGAQPQHF.

The chain employs TRBV7-2 and TRBJ2-5; D may be TRBD1 (5 bases). V was clipped by 2 bases and J by 2 bases, with 9 bases between them. This CDR3 contains 14 residues. Germline V CDR1 and CDR2: SGHTA, FQGNSA. CDR3 sequence: CASSLPGYQETQYF. The CDR3 DNA sequence: TGTGCCAGCAGCTTACCAGGGTATCAAGAGACCCAGTACTTC.

V usage is TRBV4-1 and J usage is TRBJ2-2; no clear D gene. This CDR3 has 18 amino acids. Trimming stripped 7 bases from V and 1 base from J, with 22 bases between. Germline assignment: CDR1 MGHRA and CDR2 YSYEKL. CDR3 loop: CASMRRPEWTKNTGELFF. In DNA, the CDR3 is TGCGCCAGCATGCGACGACCCGAGTGGACGAAGAACACCGGGGAGCTGTTTTTT.

The chain combines TRBV2 with TRBJ1-2; D ambiguous. V lost 4 bases to trimming and J lost 6 bases, with 3 bases between them. The CDR3 has 10 residues. Germline values: CDR1 SNHLY, CDR2 FYNNEI. CDR3 sequence: CASSVNGYTF. CDR3 nucleotide sequence: TGTGCCAGCAGTGTAAATGGCTACACCTTC.

This clonotype appeared a few times. V and J are TRBV29-1 and TRBJ2-5; 7 bases align to TRBD1. CDR3 length: 12 amino acids. The germline V gene encodes CDR1 SQVTM and CDR2 ANQGSEA. With 2 bases clipped from V and 5 bases from J, the junction kept 2 bases outside the gene matches. The CDR3 DNA sequence: TGCAGCGTTGAAAGGGGGCGGGAGACCCAGTACTTC. Amino acid sequence: CSVERGRETQYF.

On this clonotype: A single base separates this from a much larger clone, so it may be a read error. This chain links TRBV4-3 with TRBJ2-2, with D unclear. The CDR3 totals 12 residues. With 1 base removed from V and 9 bases from J, the gap between germline ends came to 6 bases. The germline gives CDR1 LGHNA, CDR2 YSLEER. The CDR3 reads CASSQVPRELFF. The CDR3 DNA reads TGCGCCAGCAGCCAAGTACCCCGGGAGCTGTTTTTT.

This clonotype has just a few counts. The CDR3 loop is CASSDQLSTDTQYF. As DNA, the CDR3 is TGTGCCAGCAGTGACCAGCTTTCCACAGATACGCAGTATTTT. The genes are TRBV2 and TRBJ2-3; D gene ambiguous. The germline CDR1 and CDR2 sequences are SNHLY and FYNNEI. The CDR3 consists of 14 residues. The V and J ends lost 3 bases and 2 bases respectively, with 9 bases between them.

This clonotype was seen many times. V and J are TRBV7-8 and TRBJ2-5; TRBD1 might be the D (5 bases). Per the germline V gene, CDR1 is SGHVS and CDR2 is FQNEAQ. V was trimmed by 8 bases and J by 7 bases, leaving 17 bases between them. The CDR3 covers 13 residues. Here the CDR3 DNA reads TGTGCCAGCGCCCTGACAGAGGCCCGGACCCAGTACTTC. Amino acid sequence: CASALTEARTQYF.

This clonotype was counted many times. The chain combines TRBV7-9 with TRBJ1-1; 8 bases fit TRBD1. Losses at the gene ends were 3 bases for V and 3 bases for J; bases not matched to a gene: 0. CDR1 and CDR2 from the germline V gene are SEHNR and FQNEAQ (reference sequence). This CDR3 comprises 13 residues. The CDR3: CASSLTGDTEAFF. CDR3 coding DNA: TGTGCCAGCAGCTTGACAGGGGACACTGAAGCTTTCTTT.

This clonotype showed up many times. Written as DNA, the CDR3 is TGTGCCAGCAGTGAGCCAAAGGACAGGGGGTATGGCTACACCTTC. Translated: CASSEPKDRGYGYTF. The chain carries TRBV6-1 and TRBJ1-2; 10 nucleotides match TRBD1. Trimming took 3 bases from V and 5 from J; bases not matched to a gene: 6. Germline CDR1 is MNHNS and CDR2 is SASEGT. The CDR3 runs 15 residues.

V gene TRBV24-1 combines with J gene TRBJ2-2; tentatively, D is TRBD1 (5 bases). Germline CDR1 is KGHDR and CDR2 is SFDVKD. V was cut by 8 bases and J by 3 bases, with 12 bases left in between. This CDR3 region has 14 residues. The CDR3 sequence is CATTPSRDTGELFF. The CDR3 DNA follows: TGTGCCACCACCCCAAGCAGGGACACCGGGGAGCTGTTTTTT.

Only a few counts were recorded for this clonotype. V usage is TRBV9 and J usage is TRBJ2-5; TRBD2 matches at 8 bases. The CDR3 is made up of 16 amino acids. Looked up from germline, CDR1 is SGDLS and CDR2 is YYNGEE. Trimming cost V 4 bases and J 1 base; bases outside gene matches: 9. The CDR3 loop reads CASSPSSGGFQETQYF. The CDR3 nucleotides are TGTGCCAGCAGCCCCTCCAGCGGGGGTTTCCAAGAGACCCAGTACTTC.

In its sample, this clonotype was seen a few times. The chain carries TRBV10-3 and TRBJ1-6, with D uncertain. Germline V CDR1 and CDR2: ENHRY, SYGVKD. The CDR3 loop spans 16 amino acids. Trimming left V 3 bases short and J 6 bases short, with 15 bases between. The CDR3 is CAISDSEGAGNSPLHF. CDR3 coding DNA: TGTGCCATCAGTGACTCCGAGGGTGCAGGTAATTCACCCCTCCACTTT.

This clonotype was counted a few times. This chain connects TRBV2 to TRBJ2-1; 11 positions agree with TRBD2. The CDR3 covers 16 residues. Trimming at V came to 1 base and at J to 7 bases, leaving 6 bases not matched to a gene. Germline assignment: CDR1 SNHLY and CDR2 FYNNEI. Written as DNA, the CDR3 is TGTGCCAGCAGTGAAGGGTTAGCGGGGGGGAGGAATGAGCAGTTCTTC. It specifies CASSEGLAGGRNEQFF.

This clonotype was detected ten times or more. The chain links TRBV13 to TRBJ1-2; a possible D gene is TRBD1 (5 bases). Trimming pared 5 bases from V and 4 bases from J, leaving 26 bases between. Germline assignment: CDR1 PRHDT and CDR2 FYEKMQ (reference sequence). This CDR3 contains 18 residues. This CDR3 reads CASSQNKGVQGASYGYTF. CDR3 nucleotide sequence: TGTGCCAGCAGCCAAAACAAAGGTGTACAAGGGGCATCCTATGGCTACACCTTC.

The gene calls are TRBV7-2 and TRBJ2-5, with a weak D call TRBD1 (6 bases). Deletions cut 1 base from V and 0 bases from J, with 9 bases between. The CDR3 runs 15 residues. Germline-derived CDR1 and CDR2 are SGHTA and FQGNSA. The CDR3 reads CASSLGQAYQETQYF. CDR3 in DNA: TGTGCCAGCAGCTTAGGACAGGCGTACCAAGAGACCCAGTACTTC. The whole variable domain, filled in from reference TRBV7-2 and TRBJ2-5, reads GAGVSQSPSNKVTEKGKDVELRCDPISGHTALYWYRQSLGQGLEFLIYFQGNSAPDKSGLPSDRFSAERTGGSVSTLTIQRTQQEDSAVYLCASSLGQAYQETQYFGPGTRLLVL.

This clonotype was recorded a few times. The V gene is TRBV20-1, the J gene TRBJ1-5; 8 bases are a match to TRBD1. The ends lost 1 base at V and 2 bases at J; junction bases unmatched: 4. The CDR3 contains 15 residues. Germline CDR1 is DFQATT and CDR2 is SNEGSKA (reference sequence). This CDR3 reads CSARAKTGGNQPQHF. The CDR3 DNA reads TGCAGTGCTAGAGCCAAGACAGGGGGCAATCAGCCCCAGCATTTT.

In its sample, this clonotype was seen a few times. V and J are TRBV5-1 and TRBJ1-1; TRBD1 is a possible D gene (5 bases). The germline V gene has CDR1 SGHRS and CDR2 YFSETQ. V was shortened by 3 bases and J by 5 bases, with 14 bases between the two germline ends. This CDR3 is built from 14 residues. Written as DNA, the CDR3 is TGCGCCAGCAGCTGGAGGGACGGGGATACTGAAGCTTTCTTT. Amino acids: CASSWRDGDTEAFF.

V is TRBV7-2 and J is TRBJ2-5, with TRBD2 as a possible D gene (6 bases). V was clipped by 5 bases and J by 4 bases, with 26 bases between them. The germline gives CDR1 SGHTA, CDR2 FQGNSA. The CDR3 has 18 residues. CDR3 coding DNA: TGTGCCAGCAGCCGCCTGAGGGGAGGCCAAACTTCCGGAGAGACCCAGTACTTC. Translation gives CASSRLRGGQTSGETQYF. The entire variable domain, with the rest obtained from reference TRBV7-2 and TRBJ2-5, is as follows: GAGVSQSPSNKVTEKGKDVELRCDPISGHTALYWYRQSLGQGLEFLIYFQGNSAPDKSGLPSDRFSAERTGGSVSTLTIQRTQQEDSAVYLCASSRLRGGQTSGETQYFGPGTRLLVL.

This clonotype has at least ten counts. This sequence joins TRBV4-3 and TRBJ1-4; 9 nucleotides agree with TRBD1. CDR1 and CDR2 from the germline V gene are LGHNA and YSLEER. The junction had 8 bases not matched to a gene; V was cut back by 0 bases and J by 6 bases. CDR3 length: 17 amino acids. The CDR3 region has the DNA TGCGCCAGCAGCCAAGAAAGTGGAGGACAGGGGTATGAAAAACTGTTTTTT. This translates into CASSQESGGQGYEKLFF.

This clonotype has at least ten counts. This chain links TRBV3-1 with TRBJ1-1; no clear D. V lost 4 bases and J 1 base, leaving 13 bases between the germline ends. Germline values: CDR1 LGHDT, CDR2 YNNKEL (reference sequence). The CDR3 sequence is 15 residues long. CDR3 amino acids: CASSPRRETNTEAFF. CDR3 nucleotide sequence: TGTGCCAGCAGCCCCCGGAGGGAAACGAACACTGAAGCTTTCTTT.